Listed below are T cell receptor beta chains from one sample, sequenced in a study of blood T cells in healthy people across ages. TCRdb reanalysed the 5' RACE reads using MiXCR and keeps one entry per CDR3 protein. The table has 700,000 or so distinct CDR3 sequences, 22% seen once. Material: blood. The receptors were gathered from an older man in good health. CDR3s include the opening cysteine and the closing phenylalanine or tryptophan. A D gene is named only where the DNA matches it firmly. Clone size is stated in some rows and not others, as once, few, many or a class when expanded.

clone_size	j_call	d_call	v_call	cdr3_aa	cdr3_nt
few	TRBJ2-5	TRBD2	TRBV20-1	CSARDLAGGSVPETQYF	TGCAGTGCTAGAGATCTTGCGGGAGGCTCTGTCCCAGAGACCCAGTACTTC
NA	TRBJ2-1	TRBD2	TRBV7-3	CASSLSGTSGRREQFF	TGTGCCAGCAGCTTGTCCGGGACTAGCGGGAGGCGGGAGCAGTTCTTC
once	TRBJ1-1	NA	TRBV5-1	CASSLNPMNTEAFF	TGCGCCAGCAGCTTGAATCCCATGAACACTGAAGCTTTCTTT
NA	TRBJ2-1	TRBD2	TRBV7-2	CASSSLAIGEQFF	TGTGCCAGCAGTTCACTAGCGATCGGTGAGCAGTTCTTC
NA	TRBJ2-2	NA	TRBV12-3/TRBV12-4	CASSFRQGWGPGELFF	TGTGCCAGCAGTTTCCGGCAGGGATGGGGACCCGGGGAGCTGTTTTTT
few	TRBJ2-1	TRBD1	TRBV5-5	CASSLGTGGVDEQFF	TGTGCCAGCAGCCTTGGGACAGGGGGTGTAGATGAGCAGTTCTTC
few	TRBJ1-2	NA	TRBV12-3/TRBV12-4	CASSFGIGYTF	TGTGCCAGCAGTTTTGGGATCGGCTACACCTTC
few	TRBJ1-2	NA	TRBV6-5	CASRKPVGANYGYTF	TGTGCCAGCAGGAAGCCAGTCGGAGCTAACTATGGCTACACCTTC
few	TRBJ2-5	TRBD2	TRBV20-1	CSARAGGGAETQYF	TGCAGTGCTAGGGCCGGCGGGGGGGCGGAGACCCAGTACTTC
few	TRBJ2-5	TRBD1	TRBV12-3/TRBV12-4	CASKTGYVGGGETQYF	TGTGCCAGCAAAACCGGTTATGTAGGGGGCGGTGAGACCCAGTACTTC
few	TRBJ2-3	NA	TRBV7-2	CASSPRSGPTTDTQYF	TGTGCCAGCAGCCCTCGGAGCGGGCCCACCACAGATACGCAGTATTTT
many	TRBJ2-1	NA	TRBV20-1	CSALRDSYNEQFF	TGCAGTGCTCTCCGGGATTCCTACAATGAGCAGTTCTTC
few	TRBJ1-1	NA	TRBV29-1	CSAKQGMNTEAFF	TGCAGCGCTAAACAGGGAATGAACACTGAAGCTTTCTTT
few	TRBJ2-1	NA	TRBV7-2	CASSRYEGWLNGQFF	TGTGCCAGCAGCCGCTATGAGGGTTGGTTGAATGGGCAGTTCTTC
NA	TRBJ1-2	NA	TRBV27	CASRPSGSQGYTF	TGTGCCAGCAGGCCCTCAGGGAGTCAAGGCTACACCTTC
many	TRBJ1-1	NA	TRBV24-1	CATRSIGRNGTNTEAFF	TGTGCCACCAGATCTATAGGTAGAAATGGGACGAACACTGAAGCTTTCTTT
NA	TRBJ2-6	TRBD1	TRBV14	CASSQRSRFRGRGANVLTF	TGTGCCAGCAGCCAAAGGTCGAGATTCAGGGGGAGAGGGGCCAACGTCCTGACTTTC
NA	TRBJ2-5	TRBD1	TRBV12-3/TRBV12-4	CASSLRGRGETQYF	TGTGCCAGCAGTTTAAGGGGGCGCGGTGAGACCCAGTACTTC
NA	TRBJ2-7	TRBD1	TRBV5-1	CASSFTGGMPNEQYF	TGCGCCAGCAGCTTCACAGGGGGGATGCCAAACGAGCAGTACTTC
NA	TRBJ2-7	NA	TRBV27	CASAPGTQPQYEQYF	TGTGCCAGTGCCCCCGGGACACAACCTCAATACGAGCAGTACTTC